These 10 T cell receptor beta chains originate from one sample sequenced in a study of blood T cell repertoires in COVID-19. Here immunoSEQ multiplex PCR was the method, and the copy in TCRdb shows in-frame clones only, minus some. The sample yields about 50,000 clones, around 88% seen once. Sequenced sample: peripheral blood. The receptors stem from a human donor in a cohort sampled during active COVID-19.

J is TRBJ2-3 and V is TRBV5-1; D might be TRBD2 (6 bases). Trimming stripped 4 bases from V and 1 base from J, with 16 bases between. The CDR3 is 16 residues long. Germline loops: CDR1 SGHRS, CDR2 YFSETQ. The CDR3 DNA sequence: TGCGCCAGCAGCCCTGGCGGGACTGGAGGCACAGATACGCAGTATTTT. Its protein product is CASSPGGTGGTDTQYF.

V is TRBV18 and J is TRBJ2-1; the D gene is possibly TRBD1 (6 bases). Trimming stripped 4 bases from V and 3 bases from J, with 13 bases between. The CDR3 is 15 amino acids. CDR1 is KGHSH and CDR2 is LQKENI in the germline V gene. The CDR3 here is CASSHPGQHYNEQFF. In DNA, the CDR3 is TGTGCCAGCTCACACCCGGGACAACACTACAATGAGCAGTTCTTC. Full variable domain (outside the CDR3, taken from reference TRBV18 and TRBJ2-1): NAGVMQNPRHLVRRRGQEARLRCSPMKGHSHVYWYRQLPEEGLKFMVYLQKENIIDESGMPKERFSAEFPKEGPSILRIQQVVRGDSAAYFCASSHPGQHYNEQFFGPGTRLTVL.

The CDR3 bases are TGCGCCAGCAGCTTGTTGTCGGGGGGGCAAGAGACCCAGTACTTC. Protein: CASSLLSGGQETQYF. The chain uses TRBV5-1 and TRBJ2-5, with 8 bases lining up with TRBD2. CDR1 and CDR2 (germline): SGHRS, YFSETQ. J was trimmed by 2 bases and V by 1 base; bases with no gene match: 4. This CDR3 contains 15 residues.

This chain links TRBV7-2 with TRBJ2-3; D uncertain. Trimming took off 1 base at V and 0 bases at J, with 5 bases between the two ends. CDR3 length: 14 amino acids. Per germline, CDR1 SGHTA and CDR2 FQGNSA. The CDR3 spells CASSLDRSTDTQYF. CDR3 nucleotides: TGTGCCAGCAGCTTAGACCGGAGCACAGATACGCAGTATTTT.

The rearrangement uses TRBV18 and TRBJ1-3; no clear D. V was pared by 6 bases and J by 0 bases, with 15 bases between. The V gene's germline CDR1 is KGHSH and CDR2 LQKENI. CDR3 size: 16 residues. The CDR3, as DNA: TGTGCCAGCTCCCCAGCCGAACCTAGCTCTGGAAACACCATATATTTT. This codes for CASSPAEPSSGNTIYF.

This chain links TRBV2 with TRBJ1-1; 7 bases map to TRBD1. V shed 5 bases, J shed 4 bases, and the junction held 7 bases outside the gene matches. Germline CDR1 reads SNHLY; CDR2 reads FYNNEI. This CDR3 has 14 amino acids. CDR3 sequence (DNA): TGTGCCAGCAGTCAAGACAGGGTTACCACTGAAGCTTTCTTT. Residues: CASSQDRVTTEAFF.

The chain recombines TRBV2 with TRBJ1-5, with D perhaps matching TRBD1 (5 bases). V gave up 4 bases and J gave up 7 bases, with 11 bases separating them. This CDR3 has 13 amino acids. In germline, CDR1 is SNHLY, CDR2 FYNNEI. The CDR3 protein is CASSAQGNQPQHF. In nucleotides, the CDR3 is TGTGCCAGCAGTGCCCAGGGAAACCAGCCCCAGCATTTT.

The chain carries TRBV19 and TRBJ1-1; D is ambiguous. The V and J ends lost 1 base and 4 bases respectively, with 10 bases between them. The CDR3 runs to 14 residues. Germline V gene lookup returns CDR1 LNHDA and CDR2 SQIVND (reference sequence). CDR3 in amino acids: CASSIGHISTEAFF. The DNA of the CDR3 is TGTGCCAGTAGTATAGGACACATCTCCACTGAAGCTTTCTTT.

J is TRBJ2-3 and V is TRBV9; tentative D call: TRBD1 (6 bases). V was shortened by 4 bases and J by 0 bases, with 18 bases between the two germline ends. CDR3 length equals 17 residues. CDR1 is SGDLS and CDR2 is YYNGEE in the germline V gene. CDR3 in amino acids: CASSPPWGPQSTDTQYF. The DNA for the CDR3 is TGTGCCAGCAGCCCCCCGTGGGGGCCCCAGAGCACAGATACGCAGTATTTT.

This chain uses TRBV10-3 with TRBJ2-3; 13 positions match TRBD2. Unmatched junction bases numbered 9, after V lost 4 bases and J lost 8 bases. Per germline, CDR1 ENHRY and CDR2 SYGVKD. CDR3 length equals 16 residues. CDR3 protein: CAISASGTSGAGTQYF. CDR3 coding DNA: TGTGCCATCAGTGCCTCCGGGACTAGCGGGGCGGGTACGCAGTATTTT.